This paragraph covers one T cell receptor beta chain sequence. A clone one base away is much larger, so this may be a read error. From about 0.5 ug of total RNA, TCR beta-specific cDNA was reverse-transcribed using a constant-region primer. The TCR beta library was amplified through three nested multiplex PCR rounds in a modified ARM-PCR procedure. PCR rounds one and two used TRBV1-TRBV30 forward primers with a C-beta reverse primer for 10 cycles each. TCRdb re-called the multiplex PCR reads through MiXCR, storing one row per CDR3 protein. The table lists approximately 88,000 distinct CDR3 sequences, about 73% of them singletons. The data are from a study of tumor-infiltrating lymphocytes in primary liver carcinoma. Looking at the study overall: Patients were men and women aged 30 to 69 years.

Investigators took RNA and DNA out together from roughly 20-30 mg of unsorted bulk tissue. Patients showed chronic HBV infection and an absence of prior treatment. The CDR3 has 16 amino acids. Germline V gene lookup returns CDR1 MDHEN and CDR2 SYDVKM. V shed 7 bases and J 6 bases; nucleotides not matched to a gene: 18. The material sequenced was tumor-adjacent normal liver tissue. V usage is TRBV28 and J usage is TRBJ2-7; 7 nucleotides align to TRBD1. The source of this sequence is a man in his forties with primary liver carcinoma and hepatitis B virus infection. CDR3 nucleotides: TGTGCCAGCAATCCCAGGGGGACCGCCTCGACGGGCGAGCAGTACTTC. Residues: CASNPRGTASTGEQYF.